The T cell receptor (beta chain) under discussion was sequenced for a study of T cell responses to AZD1222 COVID-19 vaccine. The study, taken as a whole, reports: The sample set comprised mostly white British donors with more females, and clonal diversity was possibly underestimated. Nearly half of the spike-specific TCRs reportedly recognize variant regions that carry no mutations.

As for this clone: Its antigen remains unidentified.

Germline V CDR1 and CDR2: KGHDR, SFDVKD. The germline V and J ends were trimmed by 5 bases and 1 base, with 7 bases remaining between them. The length of the CDR3 is 13 residues. Data came from immunoSEQ multiplex PCR; TCRdb stores just in-frame clones and leaves some out. The sample consists of 150,000 to 170,000 clones, more than 90% of them appearing once. Here the sequenced sample was peripheral blood, taken on day 0 of AZD1222 vaccination. The chain is built from TRBV24-1 and TRBJ1-1; no clear D. The sequence was obtained from an adult in good health. In DNA form, the CDR3 reads TGTGCCACCAGTGGTACTCGGAACACTGAAGCTTTCTTT. It specifies CATSGTRNTEAFF.